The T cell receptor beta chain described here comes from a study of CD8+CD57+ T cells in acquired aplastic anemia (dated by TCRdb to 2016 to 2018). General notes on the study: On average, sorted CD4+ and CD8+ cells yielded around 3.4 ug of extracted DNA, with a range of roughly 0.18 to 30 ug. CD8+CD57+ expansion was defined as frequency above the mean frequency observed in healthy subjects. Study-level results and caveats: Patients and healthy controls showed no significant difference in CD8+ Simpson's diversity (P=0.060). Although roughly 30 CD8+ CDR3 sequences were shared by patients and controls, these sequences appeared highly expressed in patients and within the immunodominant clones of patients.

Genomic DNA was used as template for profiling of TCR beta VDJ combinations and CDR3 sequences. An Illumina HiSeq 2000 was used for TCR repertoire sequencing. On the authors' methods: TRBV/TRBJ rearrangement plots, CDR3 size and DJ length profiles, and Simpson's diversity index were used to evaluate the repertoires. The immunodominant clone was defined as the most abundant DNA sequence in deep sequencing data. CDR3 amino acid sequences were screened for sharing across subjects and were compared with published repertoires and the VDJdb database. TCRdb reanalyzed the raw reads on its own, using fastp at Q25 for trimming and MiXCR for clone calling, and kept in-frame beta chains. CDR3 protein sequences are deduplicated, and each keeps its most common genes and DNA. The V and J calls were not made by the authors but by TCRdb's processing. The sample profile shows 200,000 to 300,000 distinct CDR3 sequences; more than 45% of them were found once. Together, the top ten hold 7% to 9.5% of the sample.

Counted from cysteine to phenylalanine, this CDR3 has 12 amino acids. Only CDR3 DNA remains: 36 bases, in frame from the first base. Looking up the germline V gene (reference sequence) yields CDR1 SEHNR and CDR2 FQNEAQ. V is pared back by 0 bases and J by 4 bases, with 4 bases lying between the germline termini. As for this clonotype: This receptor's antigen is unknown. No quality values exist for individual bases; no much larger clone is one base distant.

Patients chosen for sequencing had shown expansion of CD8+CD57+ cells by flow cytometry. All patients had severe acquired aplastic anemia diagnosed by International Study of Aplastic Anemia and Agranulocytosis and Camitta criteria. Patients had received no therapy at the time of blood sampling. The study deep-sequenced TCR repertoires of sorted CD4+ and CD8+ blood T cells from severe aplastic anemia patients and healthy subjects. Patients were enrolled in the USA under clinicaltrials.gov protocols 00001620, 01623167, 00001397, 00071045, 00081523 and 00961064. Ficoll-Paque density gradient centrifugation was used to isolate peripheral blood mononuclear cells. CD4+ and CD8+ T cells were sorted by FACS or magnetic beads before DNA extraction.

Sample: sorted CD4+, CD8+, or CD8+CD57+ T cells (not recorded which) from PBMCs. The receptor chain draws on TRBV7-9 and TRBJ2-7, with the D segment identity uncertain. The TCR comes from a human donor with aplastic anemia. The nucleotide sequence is TGTGCCAGCAGCTTAGCCCAATACGAGCAGTACTTC. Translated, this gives CASSLAQYEQYF.